What follows is one TCR beta chain and its context. This receptor's antigen is unknown. No base qualities exist here, and no much larger clone lies one base off it. The cohort consisted of 650 to 700 healthy bone marrow donors. At the time of sampling, every cohort member was nominally healthy, though immune exposures that went unrecorded were likely present. The donor was CMV seronegative and was included in the group of 352 seronegative cohort members. A peripheral blood sample was collected from each donor, and TCR beta sequencing was performed on peripheral blood mononuclear cells. The Qiagen DNeasy Blood Extraction Kit was used to extract genomic DNA from the blood cell samples. The sample is drawn from a study of cytomegalovirus exposure and HLA in healthy donors (dated by TCRdb to between 2016 and 2019). Regarding the complete study: According to an earlier analysis of 550 to 700 of the donors, about 179 million T cells yielded over 90 million unique TCR beta sequences and 250 to 350 Gb of sequence data. In the later analysis, no new phenotypic data were used to find candidate immune exposures; instead, reliance was placed on TCR beta sequences and their occurrence across donors. Across under 500 genotyped donors of the cohort, an average of approximately 200,000 unique TCR beta nucleotide sequences per donor were sequenced, and roughly a sixth of those sequences were non-productive. The T cell repertoires of 666 subjects were profiled by immunosequencing and related to cytomegalovirus serostatus. In a later genetic analysis, genome-wide SNP genotypes for about three fifths of the roughly 670 donors were used, and that subset was treated as a discovery cohort. To predict cytomegalovirus infection status, the study combined high-throughput TCR immunosequencing, statistical association of individual TCRs with disease status, and machine learning. An earlier analysis of 587 of the donors applied high-throughput TCR beta sequencing to assess whether each TCR beta V gene segment acted as functional or pseudogenic. The study was designed to test whether signatures of past pathogen exposure could be identified by cataloging public T cell receptors. Along with the approximately 700-subject first cohort, a separate validation cohort of over a hundred different subjects was used. Roughly 300 gigabases of sequencing data and around 87 million unique TCR sequences were included in an early release covering roughly 600 HLA-typed donors. A later analysis re-examined previously published TCR beta repertoires from about 700 donors and added high-resolution HLA genotyping to investigate patterns of TCR occurrence. Both class I and class II loci were covered by HLA typing, at four-digit resolution. Donor age, sex, ethnicity and CMV serostatus were collected together with the repertoire data. All discovery cohort repertoires had been generated on a single sequencing platform. Typing coverage varied by locus: roughly 629-630 donors for A, B, C, DRB1 and DQB1; more than 500 for DQA1; 600 to 610 for DPA1; around 450 for DPB1. Because of strong linkage in the cohort, four or five DR-DQ haplotypes were treated as single units for association and clustering. Among the roughly 400 genotyped donors, around 81% belonged to the genetic ancestry cluster associated with self-reported Caucasian donors.

Libraries were prepared through the immunoSEQ multiplex PCR assay. For the multiplex PCR, a mixture combining 60 forward primers for TCR Vbeta segments and 13 reverse primers for TCR Jbeta segments was used. A multiplex PCR assay on genomic DNA amplified the CDR3 region of rearranged TCR beta genes. The Illumina HiSeq System was used to sequence the amplified TCR beta libraries as 87-base-pair reads. Turning to the authors' computational methods: A later analysis tallied roughly 78 million unique TCR beta chains across the 660 or so repertoires, and some 10 million of those chains were shared by two or more donors. A nearest-neighbor algorithm error-corrected the raw reads and collapsed the reads into unique sequences, merging closely related sequences to remove PCR and sequencing errors. Alignment of CDR3 sequences to IMGT reference sequences was used to assign V, D and J gene segments. For a sequence to be retained, a match of at least six nucleotides to both a V gene segment and a J gene segment was required. Rearrangements were called productive when the CDR3 lacked stop codons and stayed in frame with V and J; all others were non-productive. Following IMGT convention, CDR3 was defined as the stretch from the second conserved V-encoded cysteine up to the conserved J-encoded phenylalanine. Sequences without an unambiguous match to a single V gene segment were excluded from the earlier analysis of almost 600 of the donors. In an earlier analysis of 450 to 700 of the donors, V segments were called functional above 56.7% productive rearrangements and were called segregating when the between-donor standard deviation exceeded 5%. A statistical classification framework was built for diagnosing cytomegalovirus status from the catalog of TCR beta chain sequences. A later analysis assigned V and J genes by comparing TCR nucleotide sequences with IMGT/GENE-DB human TR gene sequences. Using the TCRdist pipeline, a later analysis assigned CDR3 sequences along with most-parsimonious VDJ recombination scenarios. In a later analysis, every TCR beta chain was defined by the combination of its CDR3 amino acid sequence and its V-gene family, and reads without a unique V-gene family were dropped. A later analysis removed several hundred highly shared, low-generation-probability nucleotide sequences to deal with suspected cross-contamination and a sequencing artifact. A later analysis calculated a clonal expansion index for each public chain from normalized within-repertoire ranks of inferred template counts. In a later analysis, generation probabilities were computed with a VDJ recombination model fitted to out-of-frame rearrangements, and the resulting probabilities were checked against IGoR. In a later analysis, hypergeometric tests were used to score TCR-TCR, TCR-HLA and TCR-CMV co-occurrence, with a repertoire-size bias correction applied to TCR pairs. False discovery rates were estimated in a later analysis by permuting HLA or CMV assignments 20 times. A later analysis grouped co-occurring TCRs with DBSCAN, adding TCRdist sequence similarity when clustering within HLA-allele-positive subsets. Co-occurrence clustering excluded repertoires with fewer than 30,000 or more than 120,000 public chains, plus five with anomalous nucleotide sharing. TCRdb holds this immuneACCESS table with in-frame rearrangements only. Some clones are missing; in checked studies, unresolved V genes explain under half, and the rest has no known cause. From that table come the V and J calls and clone size; the DNA was used to work out D and trimming. This sample lists about 94,000 clones; around 73% were detected once. 0.76% of the sample goes to the ten largest clones.

The CDR3 numbers 14 residues from cysteine through phenylalanine. Only the CDR3 region is kept as DNA, spanning 42 bases read in frame from base 1. CDR1 and CDR2 are read off the germline V gene as SQVTM and ANQGSEA. Compared with germline, V lacks 4 bases and J lacks 4 bases; bases without a gene match: 5. Broader findings and caveats from the paper: In a later analysis, TCR association rates were found to vary across HLA loci, with the most associated TCRs seen for DRB1 alleles and the fewest for HLA-C alleles. In a later analysis, 16,951 TCR beta sequences were associated with specific HLA alleles at a false discovery rate of 0.05. Because the 87-base-pair reads could not distinguish some IMGT-functional V segments, including TRBV6-2 and TRBV6-3, those segments were excluded. A later analysis reported that several top co-occurrence clusters appeared linked to parvovirus B19, influenza, CMV and Epstein-Barr virus. A group of highly shared sequence variants was considered likely to be a technical artifact of the sequencing pipeline. Across donors, most TCR sequences were observed very rarely, whereas some public TCRs were present in many individuals. Compared with the roughly 600-donor mean, donors in an Asian-associated ancestry cluster had fewer N-insertions in productive TCRs, according to a later genetic analysis. According to a later analysis, most CMV-associated TCR beta chains appeared to be HLA-restricted, and the HLA associations seemed to be driven largely by CMV exposure. For the cohort, immune exposure information was limited to CMV serostatus. Correlated functional status among segregating V segments might be attributable to linkage disequilibrium, but an unknown experimental factor could not be ruled out. In the study, 164 TCR beta chains were listed as associated with cytomegalovirus. A further reported finding was that TCR beta sequences accurately predicted the HLA-A and HLA-B alleles for most subjects in the first cohort. Strong co-occurrence of HLA alleles, especially DR and DQ, made assigning TCR associations to individual alleles difficult. The classifier was reported to diagnose cytomegalovirus status with high specificity and sensitivity in both the original cohort and the validation cohort. It was suggested by the authors that the approach could potentially be generalized to other disease states and immunological phenotypes. In vitro tests confirmed that a few of the cytomegalovirus-associated TCR beta chains recognize cytomegalovirus antigens. Because HLA typing was unavailable for some donors at each locus, only the typed subset was used in association tests. Broadly in line with IMGT annotations, most TCR beta V segments showed up in productive rearrangements about 87% or about 30% of the time in an earlier analysis of about 500 of the donors. Because counts were too low, roughly 18 rarely observed V segments, including chromosome 9 orphons, were left out of the earlier analysis of 500 to 650 of the donors. A later genetic analysis associated a missense DCLRE1C variant with V-gene and J-gene trimming of TCR beta chains, and an independent cohort replicated the association. Sequencing depth was assumed to be roughly uniform across donors in the presence/absence analyses, though that assumption may not hold. Only TCR beta chains were sequenced in this cohort, and the absence of alpha or paired-chain data limited detectable features. In a later analysis, HLA-associated TCR beta chains were found to be more clonally expanded and to have lower generation probabilities than equally common non-associated chains.

The sequence links TRBV29-1 to TRBJ1-1; the junction holds 11 bases that match TRBD1. This receptor was obtained from an older woman in good health and CMV-seronegative. Sequencing was performed on PBMCs. The encoded CDR3 is CSVAWTGGVTEAFF. The nucleotide sequence reads TGCAGCGTTGCGTGGACAGGGGGCGTCACTGAAGCTTTCTTT. The entire variable domain, with the stretches around the CDR3 drawn from the reference TRBV29-1 and TRBJ1-1 proteins, is SAVISQKPSRDICQRGTSLTIQCQVDSQVTMMFWYRQQPGQSLTLIATANQGSEATYESGFVIDKFPISRPNLTFSTLTVSNMSPEDSSIYLCSVAWTGGVTEAFFGQGTRLTVV.